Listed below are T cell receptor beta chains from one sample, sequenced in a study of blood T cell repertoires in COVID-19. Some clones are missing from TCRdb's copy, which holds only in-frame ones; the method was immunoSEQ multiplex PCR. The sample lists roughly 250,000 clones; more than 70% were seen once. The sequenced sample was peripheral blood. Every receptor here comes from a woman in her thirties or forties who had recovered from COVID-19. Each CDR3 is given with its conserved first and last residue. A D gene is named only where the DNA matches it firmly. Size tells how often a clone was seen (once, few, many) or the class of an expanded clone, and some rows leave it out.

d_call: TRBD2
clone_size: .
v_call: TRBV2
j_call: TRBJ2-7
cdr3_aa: CASSGTSYYEQYF
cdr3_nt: TGTGCCAGCAGTGGGACTAGTTACTACGAGCAGTACTTC

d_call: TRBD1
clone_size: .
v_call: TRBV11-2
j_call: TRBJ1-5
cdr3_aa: CASSLTSGQGNQPQHF
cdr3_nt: TGTGCCAGCAGCTTAACCTCCGGACAGGGAAATCAGCCCCAGCATTTT

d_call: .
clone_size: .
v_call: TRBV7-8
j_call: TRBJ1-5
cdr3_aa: CASSLQQGHHQPQHF
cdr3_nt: TGTGCCAGCAGCTTACAGCAGGGCCACCATCAGCCCCAGCATTTT

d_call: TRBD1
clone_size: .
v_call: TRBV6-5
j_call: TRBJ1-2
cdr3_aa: CASSYYPQGDGYTF
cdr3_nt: TGTGCCAGCAGTTACTACCCACAGGGGGATGGCTACACCTTC

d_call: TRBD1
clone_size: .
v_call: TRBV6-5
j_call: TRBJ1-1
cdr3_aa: CASRGKDRPGTEAFF
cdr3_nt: TGTGCCAGCCGGGGGAAGGACAGGCCAGGGACTGAAGCTTTCTTT

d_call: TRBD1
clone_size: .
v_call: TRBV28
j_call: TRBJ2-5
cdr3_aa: CASTRTGTGSQETQYF
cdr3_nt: TGTGCCAGCACCAGAACCGGGACAGGGAGTCAAGAGACCCAGTACTTC

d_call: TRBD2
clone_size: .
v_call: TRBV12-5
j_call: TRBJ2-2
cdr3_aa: CASGLAPGLAGNPGTGELFF
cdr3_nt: TGTGCTAGTGGTTTGGCGCCGGGACTAGCGGGTAATCCAGGAACCGGGGAGCTGTTTTTT

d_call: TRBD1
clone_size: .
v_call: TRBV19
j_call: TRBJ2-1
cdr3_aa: CASSNQGAYNEQFF
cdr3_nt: TGTGCCAGTAGCAATCAGGGGGCCTACAATGAGCAGTTCTTC

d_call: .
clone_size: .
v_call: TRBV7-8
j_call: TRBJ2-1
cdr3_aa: CASSLVVYSGYNEQFF
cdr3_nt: TGTGCCAGCAGCCTAGTCGTCTATTCGGGTTACAATGAGCAGTTCTTC

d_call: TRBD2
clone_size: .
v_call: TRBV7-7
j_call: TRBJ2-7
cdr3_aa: CASSLMTSGNSYEQYF
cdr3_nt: TGTGCTAGCAGCTTAATGACTAGCGGGAACTCCTACGAGCAGTACTTC

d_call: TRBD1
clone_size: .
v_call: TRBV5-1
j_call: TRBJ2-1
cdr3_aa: CASSLPGQGYNEQFF
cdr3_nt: TGCGCCAGCAGCTTACCCGGACAGGGCTACAATGAGCAGTTCTTC

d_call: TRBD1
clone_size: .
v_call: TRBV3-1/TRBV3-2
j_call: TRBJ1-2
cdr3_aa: CASSRGTGLGEGYTF
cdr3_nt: TGTGCCAGCAGCCGGGGGACAGGGCTTGGAGAGGGCTACACCTTC

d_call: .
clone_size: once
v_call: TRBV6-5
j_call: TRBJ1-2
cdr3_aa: CASSYSGRANYGYTF
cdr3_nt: TGTGCCAGCAGTTACTCGGGCAGGGCTAACTATGGCTACACCTTC

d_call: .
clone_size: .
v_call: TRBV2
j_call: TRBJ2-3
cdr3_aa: CASSLRRTDTQYF
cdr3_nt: TGTGCCAGCAGTTTGCGGCGCACAGATACGCAGTATTTT

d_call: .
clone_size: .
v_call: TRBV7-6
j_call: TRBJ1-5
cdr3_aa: CASSPDGARPQHF
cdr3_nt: TGTGCCAGCAGCCCTGATGGGGCTCGGCCCCAGCATTTT

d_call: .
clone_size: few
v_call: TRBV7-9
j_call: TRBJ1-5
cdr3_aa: CASSLDQGPNQPQHF
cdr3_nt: TGTGCCAGCAGCTTAGACCAGGGGCCCAATCAGCCCCAGCATTTT

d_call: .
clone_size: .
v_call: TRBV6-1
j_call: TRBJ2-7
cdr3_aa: CASSETGSSYEQYF
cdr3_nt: TGTGCCAGCAGTGAAACAGGGAGCTCCTACGAGCAGTACTTC

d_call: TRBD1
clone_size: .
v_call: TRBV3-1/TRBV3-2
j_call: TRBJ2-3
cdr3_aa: CASSQIRQGRTDTQYF
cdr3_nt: TGTGCCAGCAGCCAAATACGACAGGGGAGAACAGATACGCAGTATTTT

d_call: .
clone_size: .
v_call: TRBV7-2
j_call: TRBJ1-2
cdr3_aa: CASSPRGGIDYGYTF
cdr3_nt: TGTGCCAGCAGCCCTCGCGGGGGTATAGACTATGGCTACACCTTC

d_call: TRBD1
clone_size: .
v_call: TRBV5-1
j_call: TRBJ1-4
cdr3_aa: CASSEQGTNEKLFF
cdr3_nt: TGCGCCAGCAGCGAACAGGGGACTAATGAAAAACTGTTTTTT

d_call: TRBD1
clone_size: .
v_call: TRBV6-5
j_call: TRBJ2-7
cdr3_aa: CASSSQLTGAGDEQYF
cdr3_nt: TGTGCCAGCAGTTCTCAGCTTACAGGGGCCGGGGACGAGCAGTACTTC

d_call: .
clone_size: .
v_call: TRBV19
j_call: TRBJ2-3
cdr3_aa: CASSMGPDTQYF
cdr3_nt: TGTGCCAGTAGTATGGGGCCAGATACGCAGTATTTT

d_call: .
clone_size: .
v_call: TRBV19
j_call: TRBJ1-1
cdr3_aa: CASSTPGTLRRAFF
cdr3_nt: TGTGCCAGTAGTACCCCGGGGACTCTCAGGAGGGCTTTCTTT

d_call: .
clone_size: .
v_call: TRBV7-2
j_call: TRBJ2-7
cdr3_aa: CASSLEYRGEQYF
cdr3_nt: TGTGCCAGCAGCTTAGAATATAGGGGCGAGCAGTACTTC

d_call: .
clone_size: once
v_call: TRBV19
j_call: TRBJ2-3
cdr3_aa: CASSIGQSGPLRNTQYF
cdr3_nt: TGTGCCAGTAGTATTGGACAAAGCGGGCCCCTAAGAAATACGCAGTATTTT

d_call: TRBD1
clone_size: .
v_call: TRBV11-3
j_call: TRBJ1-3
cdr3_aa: CASSWTGYSGNTIYF
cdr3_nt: TGTGCCAGCAGCTGGACAGGTTACTCTGGAAACACCATATATTTT

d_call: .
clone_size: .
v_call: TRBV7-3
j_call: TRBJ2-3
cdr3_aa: CASTQGTTDTQYF
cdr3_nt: TGTGCCAGCACCCAGGGAACGACAGATACGCAGTATTTT

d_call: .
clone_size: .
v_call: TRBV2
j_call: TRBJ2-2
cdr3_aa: CASNWARGQPGELFF
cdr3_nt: TGTGCCAGCAACTGGGCCAGAGGGCAACCCGGGGAGCTGTTTTTT

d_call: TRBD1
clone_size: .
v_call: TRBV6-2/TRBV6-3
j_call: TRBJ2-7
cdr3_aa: CASSYFRDRGYEQYF
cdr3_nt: TGTGCCAGCAGTTACTTTCGGGACAGGGGGTACGAGCAGTACTTC

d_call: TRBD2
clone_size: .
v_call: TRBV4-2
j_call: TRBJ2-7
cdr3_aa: CASSQANRLAGGYEQYF
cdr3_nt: TGTGCCAGCAGCCAAGCCAATAGACTAGCGGGAGGCTACGAGCAGTACTTC

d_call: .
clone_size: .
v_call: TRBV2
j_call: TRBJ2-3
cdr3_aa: CASSEHRGTDTQYF
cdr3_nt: TGTGCCAGCAGTGAACACAGGGGCACAGATACGCAGTATTTT

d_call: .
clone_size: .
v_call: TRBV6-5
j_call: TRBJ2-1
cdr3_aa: CASSYGAGFDEQFF
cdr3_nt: TGTGCCAGCAGTTACGGCGCAGGGTTCGATGAGCAGTTCTTC

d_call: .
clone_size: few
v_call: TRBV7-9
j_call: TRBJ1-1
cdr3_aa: CASSSFHDRMNTEAFF
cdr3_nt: TGTGCCAGCAGCTCCTTCCACGACAGGATGAACACTGAAGCTTTCTTT

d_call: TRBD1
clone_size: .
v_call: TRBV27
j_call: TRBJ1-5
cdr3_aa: CASSLVTGANQPQHF
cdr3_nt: TGTGCCAGCAGTTTAGTGACAGGGGCGAATCAGCCCCAGCATTTT

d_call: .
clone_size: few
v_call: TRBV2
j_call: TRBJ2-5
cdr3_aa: CASKAAGETQYF
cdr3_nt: TGTGCCAGCAAGGCGGCCGGAGAGACCCAGTACTTC

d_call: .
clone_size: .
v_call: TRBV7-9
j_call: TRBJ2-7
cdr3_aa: CASSFPREDEQYF
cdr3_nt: TGTGCCAGCAGCTTCCCGAGAGAGGACGAGCAGTACTTC

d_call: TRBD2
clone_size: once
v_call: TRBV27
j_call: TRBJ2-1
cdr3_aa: CASSLTSGAPEQFF
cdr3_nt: TGTGCCAGCAGCTTAACTAGCGGGGCCCCGGAGCAGTTCTTC

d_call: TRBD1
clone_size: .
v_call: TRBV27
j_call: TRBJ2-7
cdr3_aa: CASSFRGLVYEQYF
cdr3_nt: TGTGCCAGCAGTTTCAGGGGGCTGGTCTACGAGCAGTACTTC

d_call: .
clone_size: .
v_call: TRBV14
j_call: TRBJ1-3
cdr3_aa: CASSRGSSGNTIYF
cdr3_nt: TGTGCCAGCAGCCGAGGGAGCTCTGGAAACACCATATATTTT

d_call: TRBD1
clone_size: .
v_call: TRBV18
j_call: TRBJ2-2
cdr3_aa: CASSPIQGDTGELFF
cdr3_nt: TGTGCCAGCTCACCAATACAGGGGGACACCGGGGAGCTGTTTTTT

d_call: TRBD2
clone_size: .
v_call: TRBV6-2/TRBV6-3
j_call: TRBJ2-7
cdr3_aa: CASSYALAGGSYEQYF
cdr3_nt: TGTGCCAGCAGTTACGCCCTAGCGGGAGGGTCCTACGAGCAGTACTTC

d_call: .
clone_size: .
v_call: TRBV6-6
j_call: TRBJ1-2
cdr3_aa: CASSHADRLHGYTF
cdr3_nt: TGTGCCAGCAGCCACGCAGACAGACTGCATGGCTACACCTTC

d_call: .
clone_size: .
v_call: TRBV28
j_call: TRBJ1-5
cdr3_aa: CASAPRGIGNQPQHF
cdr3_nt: TGTGCCAGCGCCCCTCGGGGAATCGGCAATCAGCCCCAGCATTTT

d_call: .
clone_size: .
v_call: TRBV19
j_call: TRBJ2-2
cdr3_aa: CATSPTASAQTGELFF
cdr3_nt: TGTGCCACGAGCCCGACTGCGTCGGCACAAACCGGGGAGCTGTTTTTT

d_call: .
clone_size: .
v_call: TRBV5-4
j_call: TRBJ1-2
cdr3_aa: CASSVSAGNYGYTF
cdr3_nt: TGTGCCAGCAGCGTGAGTGCAGGGAACTATGGCTACACCTTC

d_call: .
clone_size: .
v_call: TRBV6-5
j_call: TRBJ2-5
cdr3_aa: CASSRQGAQETQYF
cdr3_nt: TGTGCCAGCAGCCGTCAAGGGGCCCAAGAGACCCAGTACTTC

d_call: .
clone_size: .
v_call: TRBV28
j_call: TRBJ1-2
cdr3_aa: CASRLPPGGYTF
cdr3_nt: TGTGCCAGCAGATTACCTCCAGGTGGCTACACCTTC

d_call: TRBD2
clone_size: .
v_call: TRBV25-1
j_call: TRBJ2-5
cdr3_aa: CASSEFRLAGSETQYF
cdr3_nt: TGTGCCAGCAGTGAATTTCGACTAGCGGGGTCGGAGACCCAGTACTTC

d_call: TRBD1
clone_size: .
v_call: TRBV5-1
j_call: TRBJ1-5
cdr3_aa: CASSLGQGDQPQHF
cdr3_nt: TGCGCCAGCAGCTTGGGACAGGGCGATCAGCCCCAGCATTTT

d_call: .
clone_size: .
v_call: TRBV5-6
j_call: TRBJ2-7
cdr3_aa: CASSLVRGYEQYF
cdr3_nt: TGTGCCAGCAGCTTGGTTAGGGGCTACGAGCAGTACTTC

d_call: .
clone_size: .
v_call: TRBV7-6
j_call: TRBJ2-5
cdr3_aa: CASSPWTFQETQYF
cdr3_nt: TGTGCCAGCAGCCCCTGGACATTCCAAGAGACCCAGTACTTC

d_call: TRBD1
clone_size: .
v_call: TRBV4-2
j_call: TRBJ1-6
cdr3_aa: CASSQDRGQGQRALHF
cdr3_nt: TGTGCCAGCAGCCAAGATAGGGGACAGGGCCAGAGGGCCCTCCACTTT

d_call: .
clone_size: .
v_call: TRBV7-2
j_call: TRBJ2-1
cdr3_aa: CASSFRGAGNEQFF
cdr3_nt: TGTGCCAGCAGCTTTCGGGGGGCTGGGAATGAGCAGTTCTTC